Below, one TCR beta chain is given with its context. It has no known antigen specificity. The junction differs from germline at one of its ends, possibly a read error. This sample stems from a study of patients and donors after allogeneic stem cell transplantation (dated by TCRdb to 2020 to 2022). Library method: RT-PCR. The sample was run on a NextSeq 550. The public reads were reanalyzed by TCRdb: fastp trimming at Q25, MiXCR alignment, in-frame beta chains only. Each entry merges the rows of one CDR3 protein and shows their most common DNA and genes. The sample table holds about a million distinct CDR3 sequences, of which about a sixth were seen once. The ten most abundant clones make up roughly 6% of the sample. The CDR3 contains 13 residues, cysteine and phenylalanine counted. CDR3 DNA is the only sequence kept; it has 39 bases, read in frame from the first base. CDR1 and CDR2 are drawn from the germline V gene: KGHSH, LQKENI.

The chain is encoded by TRBV18 joined to TRBJ2-7; TRBD1 matches 9 bases in the middle. The material sequenced was blood, either unsorted or a sorted T cell fraction (not recorded which). The receptor's source is a human donor who was either an allogeneic HSCT recipient or a stem cell or donor lymphocyte infusion donor (not recorded which). It is not recorded whose cells these are; they may come from a transplant donor. The CDR3 has the sequence CASSPPTSGQGFF. The base sequence is TGTGCCAGCTCACCACCTACCAGTGGACAGGGGTTCTTC.